This paragraph covers one T cell receptor (beta chain) sequence. The second PCR ran roughly 6 to 11 cycles with a sample-barcoded 5' primer and J-beta primers. The template-switch adaptor was a 5' adaptor with 12 random nucleotides. It tagged each cDNA molecule. TCRdb re-analysed the 5' RACE reads in MiXCR, keeping a single row per CDR3 protein. This table holds about 580,000 distinct CDR3 sequences, 45% to 55% found once. This sample is drawn from a study of blood T cells in healthy people across ages. Germline V gene lookup returns CDR1 MNHNY and CDR2 SVGAGI (reference sequence). CDR3 length: 14 amino acids. V dropped 6 bases and J dropped 6; count of bases not matched to a gene: 4. A minimum of 6.5 million PBMCs was isolated per sample.

The chain couples TRBV6-6 to TRBJ2-3; 12 bases match TRBD1. This TCR came from a man older than 75 in good health. The sequenced sample consisted of blood. The CDR3 spells CASRGQGAGDTQYF. DNA for the CDR3: TGTGCCAGCAGGGGACAGGGGGCCGGGGATACGCAGTATTTT.